This TCR beta chain was found in a study of T cells after yellow fever vaccination. As for the study in general: Some fractions had low cell numbers, and these were prepared with SMART-Seq v4 Ultra Low Input.

Each CDR3 protein is one row after TCRdb ran MiXCR on the 5' RACE reads. This sample has 450,000 to 550,000 distinct CDR3 sequences, with 21% found just once. CDR1 and CDR2 from the germline V gene are ENHRY and SYGVKD. The CDR3 extends over 18 amino acids. V was cut by 6 bases and J by 7 bases, with 28 bases left in between. The chain employs TRBV10-3 and TRBJ1-5; a weak D match, TRBD1 (6 bases). This TCR was recovered from a man younger than 30 who received the YFV17D yellow fever vaccine. The sample consisted of PBMCs, taken approximately 20 days after the first yellow fever vaccination. CDR3 sequence reads: CAISTKLHRVRRPQPQHF. The CDR3 DNA reads as TGTGCCATCAGCACCAAATTACACAGGGTTCGTCGTCCCCAGCCCCAGCATTTT.